These 7 T cell receptor beta chains share one sample of origin, sequenced in a study of radiotherapy plus CTLA-4 blockade in lung cancer. The data were produced by immunoSEQ multiplex PCR, yet TCRdb's version contains in-frame clones alone and is incomplete. Here the sample spans some 40,000 clones, roughly four fifths being singletons. The source was peripheral blood, collected from a patient treated with radiotherapy plus ipilimumab. The receptors originated from a human donor with non-small cell lung cancer whose response to radiotherapy plus ipilimumab could not be evaluated.

The V call is TRBV5-8, the J call TRBJ1-1; D not certain. Between the trimmed V and J ends, which lost 1 base and 0 bases, there was a span of 10 bases. The length of the CDR3 is 15 residues. Germline V gene data show CDR1 as SGHTS and CDR2 as YDEGEE. As DNA, the CDR3 is TGTGCCAGCAGCTTGTACGGGTCTATGAACACTGAAGCTTTCTTT. Protein product: CASSLYGSMNTEAFF.

The V gene is TRBV2, the J gene TRBJ2-1; D unclear. V lost 3 bases and J lost 7, with 7 bases in between. Germline V lookup: CDR1 SNHLY, CDR2 FYNNEI. The CDR3 spans 12 residues. In DNA, the CDR3 is TGTGCCAGCAGTGACGCGGCAAATGAGCAGTTCTTC. This encodes CASSDAANEQFF.

In its sample, this clone was seen once. The chain recombines TRBV29-1 with TRBJ2-3, with D possibly being TRBD2 (5 bases). The V end lost 7 bases, the J end lost 11 bases, and 13 bases lay between the germline ends. Germline loops: CDR1 SQVTM, CDR2 ANQGSEA. CDR3 length: 10 amino acids. The CDR3 is CSGRGEGQYF. CDR3 DNA sequence: TGCAGCGGCCGTGGAGAGGGGCAGTATTTT.

This sequence joins TRBV27 and TRBJ2-7, with TRBD1 as a possible D gene (6 bases). The CDR3 extends over 13 amino acids. Germline V gene sequence: CDR1 MNHEY, CDR2 SMNVEV (reference sequence). V was clipped by 7 bases and J by 0 bases, with 10 bases between them. The CDR3 here is CASKGTFSYEQYF. The CDR3 region has the DNA TGTGCCAGCAAAGGGACATTCTCCTACGAGCAGTACTTC.

The chain recombines TRBV5-1 with TRBJ2-2, with 8 bases aligning to TRBD1. This CDR3 region has 16 residues. CDR1 and CDR2 (germline): SGHRS, YFSETQ. V was pared by 0 bases and J by 2 bases, with 3 bases of the junction left unmatched. For the CDR3, the DNA is TGCGCCAGCAGCTTGGCTGGACAGGGAAACACCGGGGAGCTGTTTTTT. It specifies CASSLAGQGNTGELFF.

The chain uses TRBV7-2 and TRBJ2-3; TRBD2 matches 10 bases. Germline loops: CDR1 SGHTA, CDR2 FQGNSA. J was trimmed by 4 bases and V by 10 bases; bases with no gene match: 5. The CDR3 totals 13 residues. The CDR3 spells CATSGSTADTQYF. CDR3 bases: TGTGCCACTAGCGGGAGTACGGCAGATACGCAGTATTTT.

This chain joins TRBV5-4 and TRBJ1-2; the match to TRBD1 covers 8 bases. The CDR3 consists of 14 residues. Germline V lookup: CDR1 SGHNT, CDR2 YYREEE (reference sequence). Trimming removed 4 bases from V and 8 bases from J; junction bases left unmatched: 10. CDR3 sequence reads: CASSTQGTGVGYTF. In DNA form, the CDR3 reads TGTGCCAGCAGCACCCAGGGGACAGGCGTAGGCTACACCTTC.